This T cell receptor beta chain was sequenced for a study of T cells after posttransplantation cyclophosphamide. This clone appeared many times. The method was immunoSEQ multiplex PCR; TCRdb's version includes in-frame clones alone and lacks a portion of them. The sample shows 40,000 or so clones, none of them appearing just once. The junction had 19 bases not matched to a gene; V was cut back by 3 bases and J by 2 bases. Germline V CDR1 and CDR2: LNHDA, SQIVND (reference sequence). This CDR3 has 21 amino acids. The TCR was taken from a man aged 25-45 years in good health and a related stem cell transplant donor. V usage is TRBV19 and J usage is TRBJ1-5; 10 bases agree with TRBD1. Sequencing input: PBMCs. The CDR3 nucleotides read TGTGCCAGTAGTATCGGGCTGCTCGCGGGGACAGGGGTTGGGCGCAATCAGCCCCAGCATTTT. Its protein product is CASSIGLLAGTGVGRNQPQHF.